What follows describes a single T cell receptor beta chain. This sample is drawn from a study of cytomegalovirus exposure and HLA in healthy donors. The V end lost 6 bases, the J end lost 5 bases, and 24 bases lay between the germline ends. The CDR3 is made up of 16 amino acids. Germline CDR1 is SGHDT and CDR2 is YYEEEE. Vbeta (60) and Jbeta (13) primers were used in the PCR. Profiling relied on immunoSEQ multiplex PCR, and the TCRdb table lists in-frame clones only, not all of them. This table holds about 150,000 clones, around 80% found once. The receptor was isolated from a male donor in good health and CMV-seronegative. This sequence joins TRBV5-6 and TRBJ2-7; maybe TRBD2 (7 bases). Sequences were obtained from PBMCs. CDR3 sequence: CASTQRRGLGLNEQYF. DNA of the CDR3: TGTGCCAGCACCCAAAGGCGGGGGCTCGGCCTCAACGAGCAGTACTTC. Filled out from reference TRBV5-6 and TRBJ2-7, the complete variable domain reads DAGVTQSPTHLIKTRGQQVTLRCSPKSGHDTVSWYQQALGQGPQFIFQYYEEEERQRGNFPDRFSGHQFPNYSSELNVNALLLGDSALYLCASTQRRGLGLNEQYFGPGTRLTVT.